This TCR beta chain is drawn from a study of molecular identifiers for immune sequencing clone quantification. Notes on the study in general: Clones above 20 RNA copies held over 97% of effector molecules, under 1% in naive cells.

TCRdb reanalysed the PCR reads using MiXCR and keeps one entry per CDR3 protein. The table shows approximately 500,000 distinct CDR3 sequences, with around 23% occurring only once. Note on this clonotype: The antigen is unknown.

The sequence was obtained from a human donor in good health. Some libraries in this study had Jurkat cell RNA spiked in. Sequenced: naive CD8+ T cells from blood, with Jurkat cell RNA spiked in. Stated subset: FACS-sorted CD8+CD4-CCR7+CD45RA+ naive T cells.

The CDR3, as DNA: TGTGCCAGCAGAATGACAGGGGGTAATGAAAAACTGTTTTTT. The encoded protein is CASRMTGGNEKLFF. This sequence joins TRBV12-3 or TRBV12-4 and TRBJ1-4; 9 nucleotides agree with TRBD1. The ends lost 6 bases at V and 4 bases at J; junction bases unmatched: 3. This CDR3 region has 14 residues.